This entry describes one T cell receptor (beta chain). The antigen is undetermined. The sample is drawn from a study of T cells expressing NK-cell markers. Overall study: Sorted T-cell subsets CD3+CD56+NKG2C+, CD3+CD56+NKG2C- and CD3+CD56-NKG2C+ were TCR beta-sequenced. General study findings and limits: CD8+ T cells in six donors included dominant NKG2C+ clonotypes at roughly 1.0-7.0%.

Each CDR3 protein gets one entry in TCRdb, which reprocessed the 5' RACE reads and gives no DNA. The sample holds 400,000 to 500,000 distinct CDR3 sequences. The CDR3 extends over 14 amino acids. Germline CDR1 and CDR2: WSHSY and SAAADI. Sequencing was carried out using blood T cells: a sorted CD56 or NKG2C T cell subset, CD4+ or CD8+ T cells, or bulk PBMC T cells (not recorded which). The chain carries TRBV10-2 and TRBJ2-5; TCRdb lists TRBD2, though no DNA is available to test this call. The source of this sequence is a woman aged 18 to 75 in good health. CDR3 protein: CASSGTGLRVTQYF.